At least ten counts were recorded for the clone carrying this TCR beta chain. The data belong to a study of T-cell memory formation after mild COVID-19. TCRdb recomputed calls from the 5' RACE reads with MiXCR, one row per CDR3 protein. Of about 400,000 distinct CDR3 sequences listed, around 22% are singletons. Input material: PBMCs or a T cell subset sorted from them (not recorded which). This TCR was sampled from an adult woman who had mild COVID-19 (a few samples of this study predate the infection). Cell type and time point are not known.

In DNA, the CDR3 is TGCAGCGTTACTTACGGACGGGTGCAGCGGGGGACTAGCGGAACCGCCTACGAGCAGTACTTC. It codes for CSVTYGRVQRGTSGTAYEQYF. The rearrangement links TRBV29-1 to TRBJ2-7; TRBD2 agrees at 11 bases. J gave up 2 bases and V 5 bases, and 26 bases lay outside the gene matches. Germline CDR1 is SQVTM and CDR2 is ANQGSEA. The length of the CDR3 is 21 residues.